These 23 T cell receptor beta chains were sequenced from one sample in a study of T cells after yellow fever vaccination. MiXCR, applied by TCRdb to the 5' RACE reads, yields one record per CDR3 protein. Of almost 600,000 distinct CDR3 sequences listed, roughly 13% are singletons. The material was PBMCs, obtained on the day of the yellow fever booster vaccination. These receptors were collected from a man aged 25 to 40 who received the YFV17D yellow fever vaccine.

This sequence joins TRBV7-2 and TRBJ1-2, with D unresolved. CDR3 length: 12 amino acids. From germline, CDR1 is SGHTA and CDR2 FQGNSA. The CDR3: CGERPFPSGYTF. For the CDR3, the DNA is TGTGGCGAGAGGCCCTTCCCCTCTGGCTACACCTTC.

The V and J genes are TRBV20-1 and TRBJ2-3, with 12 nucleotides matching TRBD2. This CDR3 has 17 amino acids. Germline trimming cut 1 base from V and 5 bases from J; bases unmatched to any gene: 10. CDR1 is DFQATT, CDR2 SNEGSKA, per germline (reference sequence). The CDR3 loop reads CSARGDASGRARDTQYF. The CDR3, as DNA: TGCAGTGCTAGAGGAGACGCTAGCGGGAGGGCCCGAGATACGCAGTATTTT.

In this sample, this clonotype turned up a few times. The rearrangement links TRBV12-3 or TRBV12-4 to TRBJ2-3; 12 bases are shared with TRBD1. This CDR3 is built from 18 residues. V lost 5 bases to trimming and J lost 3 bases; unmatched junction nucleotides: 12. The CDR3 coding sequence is TGTGCCAGCAGTCACGGGACAGGGGGCGCCGTGAGAACAGATACGCAGTATTTT. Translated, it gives CASSHGTGGAVRTDTQYF.

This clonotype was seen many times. CDR3: CASSQERGAEAFF. The CDR3 coding sequence is TGCGCCAGCAGCCAAGAAAGGGGCGCTGAAGCTTTCTTT. This chain links TRBV4-3 with TRBJ1-1; possibly TRBD1 for D (5 bases). The V end was cut by 0 bases, the J end by 6 bases, with 8 bases between. Germline V gene lookup returns CDR1 LGHNA and CDR2 YSLEER. The CDR3 has 13 amino acids.

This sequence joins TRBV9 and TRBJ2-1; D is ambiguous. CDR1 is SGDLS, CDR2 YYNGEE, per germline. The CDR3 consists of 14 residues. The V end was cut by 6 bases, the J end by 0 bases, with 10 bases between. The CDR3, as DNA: TGTGCCAGCAAGGGCGGTCCCTCCTACAATGAGCAGTTCTTC. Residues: CASKGGPSYNEQFF.

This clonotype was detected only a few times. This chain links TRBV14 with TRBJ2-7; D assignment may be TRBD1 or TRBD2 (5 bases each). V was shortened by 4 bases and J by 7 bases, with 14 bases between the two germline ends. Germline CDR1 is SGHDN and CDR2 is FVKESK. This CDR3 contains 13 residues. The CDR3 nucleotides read TGTGCCAGCAGCCGGGACCGGGGCCTAGAGCAGTACTTC. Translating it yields CASSRDRGLEQYF. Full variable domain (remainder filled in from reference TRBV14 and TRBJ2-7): EAGVTQFPSHSVIEKGQTVTLRCDPISGHDNLYWYRRVMGKEIKFLLHFVKESKQDESGMPNNRFLAERTGGTYSTLKVQPAELEDSGVYFCASSRDRGLEQYFGPGTRLTVT.

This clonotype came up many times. CDR3 coding DNA: TGTGCCAGCAGTTTAAACTCCCCAGAGACCCAGTACTTC. It encodes CASSLNSPETQYF. The J gene is TRBJ2-5, the V gene TRBV28; D remains ambiguous. The CDR3 length is 13 residues. Trimming removed 2 bases at V and 4 bases at J, with 8 bases between. Germline lookup yields CDR1 MDHEN and CDR2 SYDVKM.

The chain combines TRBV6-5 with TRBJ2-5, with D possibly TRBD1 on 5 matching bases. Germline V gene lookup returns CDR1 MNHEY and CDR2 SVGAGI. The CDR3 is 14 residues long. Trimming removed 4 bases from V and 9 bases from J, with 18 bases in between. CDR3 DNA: TGTGCCAGCAGTTGGCAAGGGGAAGTTTTGGCCCAGTACTTC. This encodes CASSWQGEVLAQYF.

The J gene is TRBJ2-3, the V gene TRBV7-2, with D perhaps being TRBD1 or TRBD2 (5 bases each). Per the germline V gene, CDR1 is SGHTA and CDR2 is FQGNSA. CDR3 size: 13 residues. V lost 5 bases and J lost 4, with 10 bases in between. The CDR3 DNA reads TGTGCCAGCAGCACCGTGGGGGCAGATACGCAGTATTTT. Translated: CASSTVGADTQYF.

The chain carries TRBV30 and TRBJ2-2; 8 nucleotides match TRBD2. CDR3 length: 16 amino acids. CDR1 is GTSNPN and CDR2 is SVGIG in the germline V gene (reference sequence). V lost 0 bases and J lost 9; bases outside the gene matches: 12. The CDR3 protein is CAWSVLSGRGAWELFF. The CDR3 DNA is TGTGCCTGGAGTGTACTGAGCGGGAGAGGGGCCTGGGAGCTGTTTTTT.

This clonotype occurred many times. CDR3 nucleotides: TGTGCCACCGGCCGCGGAGAGACCCAGTACTTC. It specifies CATGRGETQYF. The chain recombines TRBV6-2 or TRBV6-3 with TRBJ2-5; D gene uncertain. The ends were cut back, 10 bases at V and 4 bases at J, with 10 bases in the middle. The CDR3 has 11 amino acids. CDR1 and CDR2 (germline): MNHEY, SVGEGT.

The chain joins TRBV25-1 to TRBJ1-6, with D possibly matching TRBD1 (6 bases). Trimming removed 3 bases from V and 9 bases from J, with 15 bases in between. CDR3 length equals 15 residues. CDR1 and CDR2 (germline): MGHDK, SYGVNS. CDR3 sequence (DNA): TGTGCCAGCAGTGAGGAAGCAGGGGCGACTTCACCCCTCCACTTT. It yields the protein CASSEEAGATSPLHF. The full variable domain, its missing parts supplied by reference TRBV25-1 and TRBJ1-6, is EADIYQTPRYLVIGTGKKITLECSQTMGHDKMYWYQQDPGMELHLIHYSYGVNSTEKGDLSSESTVSRIRTEHFPLTLESARPSHTSQYLCASSEEAGATSPLHFGNGTRLTVT.

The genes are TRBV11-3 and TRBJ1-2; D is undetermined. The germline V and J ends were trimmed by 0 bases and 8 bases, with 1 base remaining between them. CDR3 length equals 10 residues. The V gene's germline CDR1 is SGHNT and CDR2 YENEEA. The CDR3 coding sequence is TGTGCCAGCAGCTTAGAGGGCTACACCTTC. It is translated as CASSLEGYTF.

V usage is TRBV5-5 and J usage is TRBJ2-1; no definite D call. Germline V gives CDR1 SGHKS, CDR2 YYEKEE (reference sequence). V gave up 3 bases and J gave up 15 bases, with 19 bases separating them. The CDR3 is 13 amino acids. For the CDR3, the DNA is TGTGCCAGCAGCTATTCCTTTTACCGGACGGCGTTCTTC. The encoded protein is CASSYSFYRTAFF.

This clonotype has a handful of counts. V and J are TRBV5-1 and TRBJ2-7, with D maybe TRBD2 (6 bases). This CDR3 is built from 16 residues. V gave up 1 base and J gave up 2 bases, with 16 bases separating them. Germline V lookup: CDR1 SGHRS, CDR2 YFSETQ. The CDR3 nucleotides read TGCGCCAGCAGCTTGAGGAGATCGGGGGACCCCTACGAGCAGTACTTC. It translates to CASSLRRSGDPYEQYF.

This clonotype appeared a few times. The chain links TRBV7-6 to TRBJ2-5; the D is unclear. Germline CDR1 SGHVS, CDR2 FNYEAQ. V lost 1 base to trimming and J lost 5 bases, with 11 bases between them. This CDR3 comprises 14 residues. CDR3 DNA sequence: TGTGCCAGCAGCTTAGTTCGCCTAGGCGAGACCCAGTACTTC. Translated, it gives CASSLVRLGETQYF.

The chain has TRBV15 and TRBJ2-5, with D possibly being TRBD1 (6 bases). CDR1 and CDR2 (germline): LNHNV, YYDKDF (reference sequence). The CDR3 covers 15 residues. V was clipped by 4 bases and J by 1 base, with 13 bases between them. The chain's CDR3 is CATSTRTAVQETQYF. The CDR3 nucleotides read TGTGCCACCAGCACCAGGACAGCTGTCCAAGAGACCCAGTACTTC. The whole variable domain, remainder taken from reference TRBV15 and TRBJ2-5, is DAMVIQNPRYQVTQFGKPVTLSCSQTLNHNVMYWYQQKSSQAPKLLFHYYDKDFNNEADTPDNFQSRRPNTSFCFLDIRSPGLGDTAMYLCATSTRTAVQETQYFGPGTRLLVL.

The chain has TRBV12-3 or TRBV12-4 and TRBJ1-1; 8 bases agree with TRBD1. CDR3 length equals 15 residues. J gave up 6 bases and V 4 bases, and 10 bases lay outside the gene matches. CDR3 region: CASSSRTGRGAEAFF. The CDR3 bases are TGTGCCAGCAGTTCTAGGACAGGGCGAGGCGCTGAAGCTTTCTTT.

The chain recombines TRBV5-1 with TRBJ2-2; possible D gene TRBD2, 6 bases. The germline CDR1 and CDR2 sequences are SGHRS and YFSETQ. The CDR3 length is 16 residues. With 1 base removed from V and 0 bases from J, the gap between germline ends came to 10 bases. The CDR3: CASSLNLASNTGELFF. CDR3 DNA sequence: TGCGCCAGCAGCTTGAATCTAGCGTCGAACACCGGGGAGCTGTTTTTT. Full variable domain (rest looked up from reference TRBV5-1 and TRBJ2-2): KAGVTQTPRYLIKTRGQQVTLSCSPISGHRSVSWYQQTPGQGLQFLFEYFSETQRNKGNFPGRFSGRQFSNSRSEMNVSTLELGDSALYLCASSLNLASNTGELFFGEGSRLTVL.

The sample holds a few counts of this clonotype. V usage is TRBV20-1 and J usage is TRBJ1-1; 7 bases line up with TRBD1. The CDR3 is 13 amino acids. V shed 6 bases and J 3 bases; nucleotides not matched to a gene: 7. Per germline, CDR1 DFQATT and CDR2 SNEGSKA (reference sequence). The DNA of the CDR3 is TGCAGTGCCCAGGGGGACGCACACACTGAAGCTTTCTTT. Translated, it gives CSAQGDAHTEAFF.

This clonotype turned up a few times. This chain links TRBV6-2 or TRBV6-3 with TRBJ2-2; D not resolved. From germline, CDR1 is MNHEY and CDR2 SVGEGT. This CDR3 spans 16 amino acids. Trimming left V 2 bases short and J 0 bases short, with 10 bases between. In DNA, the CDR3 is TGTGCCAGCAGTTACGCGAGGTCAACGAACACCGGGGAGCTGTTTTTT. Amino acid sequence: CASSYARSTNTGELFF.

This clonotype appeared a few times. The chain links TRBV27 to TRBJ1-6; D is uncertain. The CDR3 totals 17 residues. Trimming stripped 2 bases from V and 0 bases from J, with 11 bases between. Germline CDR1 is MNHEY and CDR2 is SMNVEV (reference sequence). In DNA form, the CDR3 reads TGTGCCAGCAGTTTAGATTGGGCTAGCTCCTATAATTCACCCCTCCACTTT. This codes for CASSLDWASSYNSPLHF.

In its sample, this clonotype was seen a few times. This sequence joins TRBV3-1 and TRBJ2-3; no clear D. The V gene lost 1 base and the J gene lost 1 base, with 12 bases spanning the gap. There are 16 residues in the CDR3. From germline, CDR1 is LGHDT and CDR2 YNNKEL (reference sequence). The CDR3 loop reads CASSQASWAGTDTQYF. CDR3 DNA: TGTGCCAGCAGCCAAGCCTCCTGGGCGGGCACAGATACGCAGTATTTT.